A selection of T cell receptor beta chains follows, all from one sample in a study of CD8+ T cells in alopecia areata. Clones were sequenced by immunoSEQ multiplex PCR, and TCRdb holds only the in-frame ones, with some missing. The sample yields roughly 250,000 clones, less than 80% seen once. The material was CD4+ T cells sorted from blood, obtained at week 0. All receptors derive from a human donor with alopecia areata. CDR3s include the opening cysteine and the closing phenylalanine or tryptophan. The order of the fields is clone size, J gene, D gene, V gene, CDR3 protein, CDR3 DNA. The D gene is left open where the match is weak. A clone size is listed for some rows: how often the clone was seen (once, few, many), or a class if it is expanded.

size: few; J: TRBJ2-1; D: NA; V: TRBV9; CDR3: CASSSQGQYYNEQFF; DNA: TGTGCCAGCAGTTCACAGGGCCAATACTACAATGAGCAGTTCTTC
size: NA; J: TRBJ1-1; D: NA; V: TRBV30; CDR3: CACGRSNTEAFF; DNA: TGTGCCTGTGGACGGTCAAACACTGAAGCTTTCTTT
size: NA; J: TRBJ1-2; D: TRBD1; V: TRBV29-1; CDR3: CSAGTAYGYTF; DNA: TGCAGCGCCGGGACAGCGTATGGCTACACCTTC
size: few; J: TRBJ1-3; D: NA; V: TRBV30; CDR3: CAWSVYGGNTIYF; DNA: TGTGCCTGGAGTGTATACGGTGGAAACACCATATATTTT
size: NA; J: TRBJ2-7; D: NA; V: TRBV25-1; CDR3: CASGARDSATREQYF; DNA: TGTGCCAGCGGAGCAAGGGACTCGGCGACGCGGGAGCAGTACTTC
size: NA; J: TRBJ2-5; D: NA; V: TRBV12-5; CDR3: CASGLTREGYVETQYF; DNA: TGTGCTAGTGGTTTGACACGGGAAGGGTACGTGGAGACCCAGTACTTC
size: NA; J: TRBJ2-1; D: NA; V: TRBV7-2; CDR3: CASSQGRSSYNEQFF; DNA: TGTGCCAGCAGCCAAGGGAGGAGCTCCTACAATGAGCAGTTCTTC
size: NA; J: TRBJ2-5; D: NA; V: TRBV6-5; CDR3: CASRAGVETQYF; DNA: TGTGCCAGCAGAGCAGGGGTTGAGACCCAGTACTTC
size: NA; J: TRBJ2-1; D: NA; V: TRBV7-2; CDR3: CASSLGPASDEQFF; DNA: TGTGCCAGCAGCTTAGGCCCCGCGAGCGATGAGCAGTTCTTC
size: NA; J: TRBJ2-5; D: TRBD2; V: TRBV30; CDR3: CAWSEGGGVETQYF; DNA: TGTGCCTGGAGTGAAGGCGGGGGGGTAGAGACCCAGTACTTC
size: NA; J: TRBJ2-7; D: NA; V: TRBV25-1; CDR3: CASSVKRRNEQYF; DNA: TGTGCCAGCAGTGTAAAGCGGCGCAACGAGCAGTACTTC
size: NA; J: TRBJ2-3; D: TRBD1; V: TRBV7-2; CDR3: CASSVRTGADTQYF; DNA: TGTGCCAGCAGCGTTCGAACAGGGGCAGATACGCAGTATTTT
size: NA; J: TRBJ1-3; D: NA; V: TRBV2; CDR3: CASTVDSGRRGNTIYF; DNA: TGTGCCAGCACTGTCGACTCAGGGAGGCGAGGAAACACCATATATTTT
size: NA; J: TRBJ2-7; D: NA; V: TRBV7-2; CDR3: CASSLGARSYEQYF; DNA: TGTGCCAGCAGCTTAGGCGCCCGCTCCTACGAGCAGTACTTC
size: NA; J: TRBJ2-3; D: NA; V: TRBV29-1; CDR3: CSARQGDTQYF; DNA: TGCAGCGCCAGACAAGGGGATACGCAGTATTTT
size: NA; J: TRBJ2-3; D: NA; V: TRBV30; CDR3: CAWSHPRVGDTQYF; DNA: TGTGCCTGGAGCCACCCCCGGGTCGGAGATACGCAGTATTTT
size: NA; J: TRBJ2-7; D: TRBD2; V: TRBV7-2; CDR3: CASSFGRGGYEQYF; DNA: TGTGCCAGCAGCTTCGGTCGGGGGGGATACGAGCAGTACTTC
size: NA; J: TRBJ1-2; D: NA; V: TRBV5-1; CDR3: CASSEDRYYGYTF; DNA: TGCGCCAGCAGTGAAGACCGGTACTATGGCTACACCTTC
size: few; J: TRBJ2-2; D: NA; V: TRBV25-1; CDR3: CASSARTANTGELFF; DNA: TGTGCCAGCAGTGCTCGGACAGCGAACACCGGGGAGCTGTTTTTT
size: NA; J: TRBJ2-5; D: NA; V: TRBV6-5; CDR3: CASSSVESARETQYF; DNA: TGTGCCAGCAGTTCCGTCGAGTCCGCCCGAGAGACCCAGTACTTC
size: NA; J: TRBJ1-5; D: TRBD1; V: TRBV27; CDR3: CASRPDWTGPDQPQHF; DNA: TGTGCCAGCAGACCCGATTGGACAGGGCCCGATCAGCCCCAGCATTTT
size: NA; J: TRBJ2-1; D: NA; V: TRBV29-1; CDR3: CSVGPGTSRPYNEQFF; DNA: TGCAGCGTTGGCCCCGGGACATCGAGACCTTACAATGAGCAGTTCTTC
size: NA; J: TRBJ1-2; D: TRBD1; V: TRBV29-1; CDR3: CSVVTGNYGYTF; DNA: TGCAGCGTTGTGACAGGGAACTATGGCTACACCTTC
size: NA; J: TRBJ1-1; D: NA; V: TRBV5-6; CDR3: CASSGAGAQGTEAFF; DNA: TGTGCCAGCAGCGGGGCGGGGGCGCAGGGCACTGAAGCTTTCTTT
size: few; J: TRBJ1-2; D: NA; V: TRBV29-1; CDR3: CSVEVGGGYTF; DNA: TGCAGCGTTGAAGTTGGGGGTGGCTACACCTTC
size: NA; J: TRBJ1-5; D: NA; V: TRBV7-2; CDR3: CASSTSGLSQHF; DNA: TGTGCCAGCAGCACCTCCGGTCTGTCCCAGCATTTT
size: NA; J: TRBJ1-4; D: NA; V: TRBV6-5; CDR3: CATVGHLGKLFF; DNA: TGTGCCACCGTTGGACATCTTGGGAAACTGTTTTTT
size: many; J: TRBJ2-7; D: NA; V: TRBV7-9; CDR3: CASSFGSYEQYF; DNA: TGTGCCAGCAGCTTCGGGTCCTACGAGCAGTACTTC
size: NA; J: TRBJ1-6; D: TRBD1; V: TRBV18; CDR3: CASSPPGGQGRSPLHF; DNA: TGTGCCAGCTCACCACCCGGAGGACAGGGACGCTCACCCCTCCACTTT
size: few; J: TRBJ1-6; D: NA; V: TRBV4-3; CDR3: CASSQDHTGSYNSPLHF; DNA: TGCGCCAGCAGCCAAGATCATACAGGCTCCTATAATTCACCCCTCCACTTT
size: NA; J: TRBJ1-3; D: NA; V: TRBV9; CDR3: CASSGRGSGNTIYF; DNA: TGTGCCAGCAGCGGCAGGGGCTCTGGAAACACCATATATTTT
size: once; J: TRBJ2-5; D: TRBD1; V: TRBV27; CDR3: CASSRGQGAGEQYF; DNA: TGTGCCAGCAGTCGCGGACAGGGGGCGGGTGAGCAGTACTTC
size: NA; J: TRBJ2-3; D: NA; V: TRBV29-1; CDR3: CSVEGPLTQYF; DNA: TGCAGCGTTGAAGGTCCGTTAACGCAGTATTTT
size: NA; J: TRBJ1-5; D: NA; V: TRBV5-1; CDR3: CATPGGQPQHF; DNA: TGCGCCACCCCAGGCGGCCAGCCCCAGCATTTT
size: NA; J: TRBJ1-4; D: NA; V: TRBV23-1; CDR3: CASSPRQTSNEKLFF; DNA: TGCGCCAGCAGTCCCCGGCAGACCTCAAATGAAAAACTGTTTTTT
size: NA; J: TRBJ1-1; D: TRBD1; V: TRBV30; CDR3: CAHGTGGANTEAFF; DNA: TGTGCCCATGGGACAGGGGGCGCGAACACTGAAGCTTTCTTT
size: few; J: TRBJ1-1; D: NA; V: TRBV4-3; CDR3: CASSQLLTAEAFF; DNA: TGCGCCAGCAGCCAATTACTGACGGCCGAAGCTTTCTTT
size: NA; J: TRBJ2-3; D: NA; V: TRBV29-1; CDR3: CSVERGGVGTDTQYF; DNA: TGCAGCGTTGAACGAGGGGGTGTGGGGACAGATACGCAGTATTTT
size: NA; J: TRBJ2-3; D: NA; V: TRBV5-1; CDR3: CASRPGLGADTQYF; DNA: TGCGCCAGCAGACCAGGCCTCGGTGCAGATACGCAGTATTTT
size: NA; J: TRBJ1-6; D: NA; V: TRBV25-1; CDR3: CASSERGNSPLHF; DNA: TGTGCCAGCAGTGAAAGGGGGAATTCACCCCTCCACTTT
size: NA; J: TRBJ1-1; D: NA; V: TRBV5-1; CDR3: CASSPPDAMNTEAFF; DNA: TGCGCCAGCAGCCCACCGGACGCCATGAACACTGAAGCTTTCTTT
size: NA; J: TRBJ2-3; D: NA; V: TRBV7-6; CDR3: CASSVLLFGSTDTQYF; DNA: TGTGCCAGCAGCGTTCTATTATTTGGTAGCACAGATACGCAGTATTTT
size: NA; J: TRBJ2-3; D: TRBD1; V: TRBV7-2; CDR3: CASSSGQGRWDTQYF; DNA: TGTGCCAGCAGCTCGGGACAGGGGAGGTGGGATACGCAGTATTTT
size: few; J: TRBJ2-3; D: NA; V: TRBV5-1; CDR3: CASSLVGDTQYF; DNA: TGCGCCAGCAGCTTGGTTGGAGATACGCAGTATTTT
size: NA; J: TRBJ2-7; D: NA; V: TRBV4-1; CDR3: CASSHSTGQRYEQYF; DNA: TGCGCCAGCAGCCACAGCACAGGGCAGCGTTACGAGCAGTACTTC
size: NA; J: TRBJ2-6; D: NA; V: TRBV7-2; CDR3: CARGSERGANVLTF; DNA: TGTGCCAGAGGGTCCGAGCGAGGGGCCAACGTCCTGACTTTC
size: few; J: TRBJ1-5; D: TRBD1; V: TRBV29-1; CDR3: CSAGQGNQPQHF; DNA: TGCAGCGCGGGACAGGGGAATCAGCCCCAGCATTTT
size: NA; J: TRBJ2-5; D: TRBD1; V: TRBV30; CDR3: CAWTPGQGAAETQYF; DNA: TGTGCCTGGACCCCGGGACAGGGGGCAGCGGAGACCCAGTACTTC
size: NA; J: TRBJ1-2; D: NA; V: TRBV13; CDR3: CASTTGGRGAYGYTF; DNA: TGTGCCAGCACCACCGGGGGCAGGGGAGCCTATGGCTACACCTTC
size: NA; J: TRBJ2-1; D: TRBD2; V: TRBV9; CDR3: CASSVTSGSYNEQFF; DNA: TGTGCCAGCAGCGTCACTAGCGGGTCCTACAATGAGCAGTTCTTC
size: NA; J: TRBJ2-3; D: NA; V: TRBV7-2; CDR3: CASSLYRAGSGTDTQYF; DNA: TGTGCCAGCAGCTTATATCGGGCAGGGAGCGGTACAGATACGCAGTATTTT
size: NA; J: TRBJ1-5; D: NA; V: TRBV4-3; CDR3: CASSQDREQPQHF; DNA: TGCGCCAGCAGCCAAGATCGGGAGCAGCCCCAGCATTTT
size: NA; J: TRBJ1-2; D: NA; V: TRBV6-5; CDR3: CASSRTVLGYTF; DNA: TGTGCCAGCAGCCGGACCGTGCTGGGCTACACCTTC